Listed below are T cell receptor beta chains from one sample, sequenced in a study of blood T cell repertoires in COVID-19. TCRdb's copy holds only in-frame clones and misses some; the assay was immunoSEQ multiplex PCR. The table has 300,000 to 350,000 clones, 75% to 90% seen once; the top ten hold about 6%. Sequencing input: peripheral blood. These receptors were obtained from a woman between 50 and 59 years old with COVID-19, enrolled during active disease. The CDR3 runs from the conserved cysteine through the conserved F or W. A D gene is named only where the DNA matches it firmly. The listing skips clone size in some rows; elsewhere it reads once, few, many or a size class.

j_call v_call d_call clone_size cdr3_nt cdr3_aa
TRBJ2-4 TRBV6-2/TRBV6-3 TRBD2 NA TGTGCCAGCAGTTACCCGGGACTAGCGGGAGGCAACCTTGTAGCCAAAAACATTCAGTACTTC CASSYPGLAGGNLVAKNIQYF
TRBJ2-3 TRBV18 TRBD1 NA TGTGCCAGCTCACCTGGGACAGGGGGCACAGATACGCAGTATTTT CASSPGTGGTDTQYF
TRBJ1-1 TRBV7-9 TRBD1 NA TGTGCCAGCAGCCAGGGGACAGGGGCGAACACTGAAGCTTTCTTT CASSQGTGANTEAFF
TRBJ2-7 TRBV5-1 TRBD2 NA TGCGCCAGCAGCCTTACCTTAGCGGGAGACCTCTACGAGCAGTACTTC CASSLTLAGDLYEQYF
TRBJ2-5 TRBV5-6 NA NA TGTGCCAGCAGCTTGGATGGTACAGGGCAGCGAGAGACCCAGTACTTC CASSLDGTGQRETQYF
TRBJ2-3 TRBV27 TRBD2 NA TGTGCCAGCAGTTTTCGACTAGCGGGGCCAGATACGCAGTATTTT CASSFRLAGPDTQYF
TRBJ1-3 TRBV18 NA NA TGTGCCAGCTCACCAAATCCACAGAGCCCTGGAAACACCATATATTTT CASSPNPQSPGNTIYF
TRBJ2-2 TRBV24-1 NA NA TGTGCCACCAGTAGACAGAACACCGGGGAGCTGTTTTTT CATSRQNTGELFF
TRBJ2-1 TRBV6-5 NA NA TGTGCCAGCAGACGCCCGATAGACAATGAGCAGTTCTTC CASRRPIDNEQFF
TRBJ1-6 TRBV18 NA NA TGTGCCAGCTCACCACCGTGGACAAATAATTCACCCCTCCACTTT CASSPPWTNNSPLHF
TRBJ2-2 TRBV5-1 TRBD1 NA TGCGCCAGTTTTCGGGACAGCGAATTGAACACCGGGGAGCTGTTTTTT CASFRDSELNTGELFF
TRBJ2-3 TRBV19 NA NA TGTGCCAGTGTCGGCGGGACTAGCACAGATACGCAGTATTTT CASVGGTSTDTQYF
TRBJ2-7 TRBV3-1/TRBV3-2 TRBD1 NA TGTGCCAGCAGCCAAGATAAGTGGACAGGGCGTGAGCAGTACTTC CASSQDKWTGREQYF
TRBJ2-7 TRBV3-1/TRBV3-2 TRBD1 NA TGTGCCAGCAGCCCACTACCCCGGACAGGGTATAACTACGAGCAGTACTTC CASSPLPRTGYNYEQYF
TRBJ2-1 TRBV10-1 NA NA TGCGCCAGCAGCCCCCCGGGATTCTTACGTGAGCAGTTCTTC CASSPPGFLREQFF
TRBJ2-2 TRBV27 TRBD2 NA TGTGCCAGCAGTTTTAGTTGGACTAGTTCGGCGGGCACCGGGGAGCTGTTTTTT CASSFSWTSSAGTGELFF
TRBJ2-7 TRBV30 TRBD1 NA TGTGCCTGGAGGGGGGACAGCAGGTCCTACGAGCAGTACTTC CAWRGDSRSYEQYF
TRBJ2-6 TRBV5-1 TRBD1 NA TGCGCCAGCAGCTTAGATTCAGGGACAGAGGCTTTTGGGGCCAACGTCCTGACTTTC CASSLDSGTEAFGANVLTF
TRBJ2-1 TRBV11-1 TRBD2 NA TGTGCCAGCAGCTTGAGGACTAGCGGGTACAATGAGCAGTTCTTC CASSLRTSGYNEQFF
TRBJ2-1 TRBV9 NA once TGTGCCAGCAGCGTAGTGCCCGGTGGCTACAATGAGCAGTTCTTC CASSVVPGGYNEQFF
TRBJ2-7 TRBV6-5 TRBD1 NA TGTGCCAGCAGCAGGACAGGGTCCTACGAGCAGTACTTC CASSRTGSYEQYF
TRBJ1-5 TRBV19 TRBD1 NA TGTGCCAGTAGGGGAGGGCCTCCGGACAGGGACAATCAGCCCCAGCATTTT CASRGGPPDRDNQPQHF
TRBJ1-6 TRBV11-3 TRBD1 once TGTGCCAGCAGCACGCCTAAGGACAGGGGGCTATATTCACCCCTCCACTTT CASSTPKDRGLYSPLHF
TRBJ2-1 TRBV2 NA NA TGTGCCAGCAGCTGGGACTCGAGCTACAATGAGCAGTTCTTC CASSWDSSYNEQFF